This T cell receptor (beta chain) was observed in a study of cytomegalovirus exposure and HLA in healthy donors. Trimming cost V 0 bases and J 2 bases, with 11 bases left between them. The CDR3 sequence is 16 residues long. Germline CDR1 reads KGHSH; CDR2 reads LQKENI. The PCR made use of 60 Vbeta and 13 Jbeta primers. Method: immunoSEQ multiplex PCR; TCRdb's copy keeps in-frame clones and lacks some. The repertoire has 81,000 or so clones, about 80% of them found once; the top ten carry approximately 3%. This clone turned up a few times. Its antigen is not identified. Study conclusions and caveats: Cytomegalovirus-associated status was assigned to more than 150 TCR beta chains.

This sequence was found in a man aged 50-60 years in good health and CMV-seropositive. The V gene is TRBV18, the J gene TRBJ1-5; D call uncertain. Sequenced input: PBMCs. The CDR3 loop reads CASSPPAARGNQPQHF. As DNA, the CDR3 is TGTGCCAGCTCACCACCGGCGGCTCGGGGCAATCAGCCCCAGCATTTT.